Listed below are T cell receptor beta chains from one sample, sequenced in a study of CD8 T cells in ankylosing spondylitis. Via MiXCR, TCRdb re-called the 5' RACE reads, giving one row per CDR3 protein. The sample contains approximately 250,000 distinct CDR3 sequences, approximately 24% of which appear only once. The sample comprised blood, either unsorted or a sorted T cell fraction (not recorded which). The receptors here all came from a male donor with ankylosing spondylitis or in good health (not recorded which). The CDR3 runs from the conserved cysteine through the conserved F or W. D genes are given only for firm matches. Only some rows state a clone size, as once, few, many or a class for expanded clones.

J gene: TRBJ2-1
clone size: many
V gene: TRBV3-1
D gene: .
CDR3 DNA: TGTGCCAGCAGCCAAGGCCCTTCCGCGCGCAATGAGCAGTTCTTC
CDR3 protein: CASSQGPSARNEQFF

J gene: TRBJ2-1
clone size: .
V gene: TRBV10-3
D gene: TRBD1
CDR3 DNA: TGTGCCATCAGTACGCGGACAGGGAAAGGGAGCAATGAGCAGTTCTTC
CDR3 protein: CAISTRTGKGSNEQFF

J gene: TRBJ1-1
clone size: few
V gene: TRBV27
D gene: .
CDR3 DNA: TGTGCCAGCAGCCTCGGTGGGGTGAACACTGAAGCTTTCTTT
CDR3 protein: CASSLGGVNTEAFF

J gene: TRBJ1-5
clone size: many
V gene: TRBV20-1
D gene: TRBD1
CDR3 DNA: TGCAGTGCTAGCCTAGGGGGACAGGGTAGGCCCCAGCATTTT
CDR3 protein: CSASLGGQGRPQHF

J gene: TRBJ1-1
clone size: .
V gene: TRBV3-1
D gene: .
CDR3 DNA: TGTGCCAGCAGCCAAGAATGGGGTGGAACTGAAGCTTTCTTT
CDR3 protein: CASSQEWGGTEAFF

J gene: TRBJ1-1
clone size: few
V gene: TRBV20-1
D gene: .
CDR3 DNA: TGCAGTGCTAGAGAAACGGGGAACACTGAAGCTTTCTTT
CDR3 protein: CSARETGNTEAFF

J gene: TRBJ2-3
clone size: few
V gene: TRBV20-1
D gene: TRBD1
CDR3 DNA: TGCAGTGCCAACGACGTCAGGGGGCGCACAGATACGCAGTATTTC
CDR3 protein: CSANDVRGRTDTQYF

J gene: TRBJ2-3
clone size: .
V gene: TRBV20-1
D gene: .
CDR3 DNA: TGCAGTGCTAGAGACAGGGGGGCTACGCAGTATTTT
CDR3 protein: CSARDRGATQYF

J gene: TRBJ2-2
clone size: many
V gene: TRBV10-1
D gene: .
CDR3 DNA: TGCGCCAGCTCGCGCGGGATTTGGGACACCGGGGAGCTGTTTTTT
CDR3 protein: CASSRGIWDTGELFF

J gene: TRBJ1-5
clone size: few
V gene: TRBV6-5
D gene: TRBD1
CDR3 DNA: TGTGCCAGCAGTTACTCGAACAGGGGGCATCAGCCCCAGCATTTT
CDR3 protein: CASSYSNRGHQPQHF

J gene: TRBJ2-1
clone size: .
V gene: TRBV12-3/TRBV12-4
D gene: .
CDR3 DNA: TGTGCCAGCAGCACCCCCGGGCGAAGCTCCTACAATGAGCAGTTCTTC
CDR3 protein: CASSTPGRSSYNEQFF

J gene: TRBJ2-3
clone size: .
V gene: TRBV10-3
D gene: .
CDR3 DNA: TGTGCCATCAGTGAAGCTGGGCGCGCCACAGATACGCAGTATTTT
CDR3 protein: CAISEAGRATDTQYF

J gene: TRBJ2-1
clone size: many
V gene: TRBV29-1
D gene: .
CDR3 DNA: TGCAGCACCCGGACAGGGAGGGGCAATGAGCAGTTCTTC
CDR3 protein: CSTRTGRGNEQFF

J gene: TRBJ2-2
clone size: few
V gene: TRBV7-8
D gene: .
CDR3 DNA: TGTGCCAGCAGCTTAGACCCCACCCCCGCGAACACCGGGGAGCTGTTTTTT
CDR3 protein: CASSLDPTPANTGELFF

J gene: TRBJ2-7
clone size: .
V gene: TRBV7-2
D gene: .
CDR3 DNA: TGTGCCAGCAGCTTAGGCCTACCCCCCTACGAGCAGTACTTC
CDR3 protein: CASSLGLPPYEQYF

J gene: TRBJ2-7
clone size: .
V gene: TRBV21-1
D gene: .
CDR3 DNA: TGTGCCAGCAGTCGGAGCGGGGGGGCATTCCACGAGCAGTACTTC
CDR3 protein: CASSRSGGAFHEQYF

J gene: TRBJ2-7
clone size: few
V gene: TRBV12-3/TRBV12-4
D gene: .
CDR3 DNA: TGTGCCAGCATGGGACCGAACTACGAGCAGTACTTC
CDR3 protein: CASMGPNYEQYF

J gene: TRBJ1-1
clone size: few
V gene: TRBV12-3/TRBV12-4
D gene: .
CDR3 DNA: TGTGCCAGCAGTTTCGGACAGTCACGCACTGAAGCTTTCTTT
CDR3 protein: CASSFGQSRTEAFF

J gene: TRBJ1-2
clone size: .
V gene: TRBV5-5
D gene: .
CDR3 DNA: TGTGCCAGCAGCTTGGAGGGGGTGCTTGGCTACACCTTC
CDR3 protein: CASSLEGVLGYTF

J gene: TRBJ2-5
clone size: few
V gene: TRBV20-1
D gene: .
CDR3 DNA: TGCAGTGCTAGAGATCAAGGCCTCTCCAGAGGAGAGACCCAGTACTTC
CDR3 protein: CSARDQGLSRGETQYF

J gene: TRBJ1-1
clone size: .
V gene: TRBV12-3/TRBV12-4
D gene: .
CDR3 DNA: TGTGCCAGCAGTTTACAGGCTTCGAACACTGAAGCTTTCTTT
CDR3 protein: CASSLQASNTEAFF

J gene: TRBJ2-5
clone size: many
V gene: TRBV12-3/TRBV12-4
D gene: .
CDR3 DNA: TGTGCCAGCAGTCCGCACAGGGAATCCACCCAGTACTTC
CDR3 protein: CASSPHRESTQYF

J gene: TRBJ2-1
clone size: many
V gene: TRBV5-1
D gene: TRBD2
CDR3 DNA: TGCGCCAGCAGCTTGGAGTTCAGCGGGGTCAGCTCCTACAATGAGCAGTTCTTC
CDR3 protein: CASSLEFSGVSSYNEQFF

J gene: TRBJ2-5
clone size: many
V gene: TRBV6-4
D gene: .
CDR3 DNA: TGTGCCTCACGTACCCAAGAGACCCAGTACTTC
CDR3 protein: CASRTQETQYF

J gene: TRBJ2-3
clone size: many
V gene: TRBV20-1
D gene: TRBD1
CDR3 DNA: TGCAGTGCAGGGACAGGGTCCTTTGAAGATACGCAGTATTTT
CDR3 protein: CSAGTGSFEDTQYF

J gene: TRBJ2-5
clone size: many
V gene: TRBV20-1
D gene: TRBD2
CDR3 DNA: TGCAGTCCGGGGGGGGTGCGACAAGAGACCCAGTACTTC
CDR3 protein: CSPGGVRQETQYF

J gene: TRBJ2-3
clone size: .
V gene: TRBV6-6
D gene: .
CDR3 DNA: TGTGCCAGCAGTTACAGGGGCTCAGATACGCAGTATTTT
CDR3 protein: CASSYRGSDTQYF

J gene: TRBJ2-3
clone size: .
V gene: TRBV12-3/TRBV12-4
D gene: .
CDR3 DNA: TGTGCCACCTCCGGGCGGCCTAGCACAGATACGCAGTATTTT
CDR3 protein: CATSGRPSTDTQYF

J gene: TRBJ1-1
clone size: .
V gene: TRBV10-3
D gene: .
CDR3 DNA: TGTGCCATCAGTGGGGCAGGGGTTGTGAACACTGAAGCTTTCTTT
CDR3 protein: CAISGAGVVNTEAFF

J gene: TRBJ2-3
clone size: few
V gene: TRBV29-1
D gene: TRBD2
CDR3 DNA: TGCAGCGTTGGGAGCGGGGGGACGTCAGATACGCAGTATTTT
CDR3 protein: CSVGSGGTSDTQYF

J gene: TRBJ2-3
clone size: .
V gene: TRBV10-3
D gene: TRBD2
CDR3 DNA: TGTGCCATCAGTGGCCCAAAAGGATTAAGGATGGCTAGCGGGGGAAGGCGTGCAGATACGCAGTATTTT
CDR3 protein: CAISGPKGLRMASGGRRADTQYF

J gene: TRBJ2-3
clone size: .
V gene: TRBV29-1
D gene: .
CDR3 DNA: TGCAGCGTTGGTGGCAGAGTGATCACAGATACGCAGTATTTT
CDR3 protein: CSVGGRVITDTQYF

J gene: TRBJ2-5
clone size: .
V gene: TRBV29-1
D gene: TRBD2
CDR3 DNA: TGCAGCGTTGGTTGGCGGGGGGGCCGAGAGACCCAGTACTTC
CDR3 protein: CSVGWRGGRETQYF

J gene: TRBJ2-3
clone size: .
V gene: TRBV20-1
D gene: .
CDR3 DNA: TGCAGTGCTAGTATTCGGGCTAGCGGCACAGATACGCAGTATTTT
CDR3 protein: CSASIRASGTDTQYF

J gene: TRBJ2-1
clone size: few
V gene: TRBV6-1
D gene: .
CDR3 DNA: TGTGCCAGCAGGGGACAAACCAATGAGCAGTTCTTC
CDR3 protein: CASRGQTNEQFF

J gene: TRBJ1-4
clone size: many
V gene: TRBV20-1
D gene: .
CDR3 DNA: TGCAGTGCTAGACTTGAAAAACTGTTTTTT
CDR3 protein: CSARLEKLFF

J gene: TRBJ1-6
clone size: few
V gene: TRBV20-1
D gene: TRBD1
CDR3 DNA: TGCAGTGCTAGAGTTCCAGGGGGAATGGGTTCACCCCTCCACTTT
CDR3 protein: CSARVPGGMGSPLHF

J gene: TRBJ1-5
clone size: many
V gene: TRBV12-3/TRBV12-4
D gene: .
CDR3 DNA: TGTGCCAGCAGTTTCAGGGTCGACCAGCCCCAGCATTTT
CDR3 protein: CASSFRVDQPQHF

J gene: TRBJ2-7
clone size: few
V gene: TRBV10-3
D gene: TRBD1
CDR3 DNA: TGTGCCATCAGTGACCGAGGACAGGGGGCTTACGAGCAGTACTTC
CDR3 protein: CAISDRGQGAYEQYF

J gene: TRBJ2-5
clone size: .
V gene: TRBV2
D gene: TRBD2
CDR3 DNA: TGTGCCAGCAGTGTTCTGCTAGCGGTGCGGGAGACCCAGTACTTC
CDR3 protein: CASSVLLAVRETQYF

J gene: TRBJ2-3
clone size: many
V gene: TRBV7-2
D gene: .
CDR3 DNA: TGTGCCAGCAGCTCAGCAGGGTACACAGATACGCAGTATTTT
CDR3 protein: CASSSAGYTDTQYF

J gene: TRBJ2-7
clone size: many
V gene: TRBV5-1
D gene: .
CDR3 DNA: TGCGCCAGCAGCTTCGGAGGAAGGGGGATCGACGAGCAGTACTTC
CDR3 protein: CASSFGGRGIDEQYF

J gene: TRBJ2-7
clone size: .
V gene: TRBV10-3
D gene: TRBD1
CDR3 DNA: TGTGCCATCAGCTCGGACAGGGGCGACTACGAGCAGTACTTC
CDR3 protein: CAISSDRGDYEQYF

J gene: TRBJ2-1
clone size: few
V gene: TRBV12-3/TRBV12-4
D gene: TRBD2
CDR3 DNA: TGTGCCAGCAGAGAAAGGGGACTAGCGGGGCAGTTCTTC
CDR3 protein: CASRERGLAGQFF

J gene: TRBJ1-2
clone size: many
V gene: TRBV7-2
D gene: .
CDR3 DNA: TGTGCCAGCAGCTTAAAGGCCCCCCCCCTGGAGGGACGGGAGACTTTC
CDR3 protein: CASSLKAPPLEGRETF

J gene: TRBJ2-2
clone size: .
V gene: TRBV5-5
D gene: .
CDR3 DNA: TGTGCCAGCAGCCCCGGGCTCCTCTCCGGGGAGCTGTTTTTT
CDR3 protein: CASSPGLLSGELFF

J gene: TRBJ1-5
clone size: many
V gene: TRBV28
D gene: .
CDR3 DNA: TGTGCCAGCAGTTTGGTTAATCAGCCCCAGCATTTT
CDR3 protein: CASSLVNQPQHF